Below are 14 T cell receptor beta chains sequenced from a single sample in a study of OX40 agonist ivuxolimab in advanced cancers. Data came from immunoSEQ multiplex PCR; TCRdb stores just in-frame clones and leaves some out. The sample consists of 50,000 to 60,000 clones, about 90% of them appearing once. This specimen consisted of CD4+ or CD8+ T cells sorted from blood, obtained in a trial of the OX40 agonist ivuxolimab. The receptors come from an adult with an advanced solid tumor such as melanoma, head and neck, liver or kidney cancer.

This clone was counted between two and nine times. The rearrangement joins TRBV19 to TRBJ1-1; unclear D gene. The CDR3 has 12 amino acids. V lost 3 bases and J lost 6, with 8 bases in between. Germline V gene lookup returns CDR1 LNHDA and CDR2 SQIVND (reference sequence). The CDR3 sequence is CASSIENAEAFF. The CDR3 nucleotides read TGTGCCAGTAGTATTGAAAACGCTGAAGCTTTCTTT.

The CDR3 coding sequence is TGTGCCAGCAGTAGTGGGGACAGTCATCAGCCCCAGCATTTT. It is translated as CASSSGDSHQPQHF. The chain joins TRBV6-5 to TRBJ1-5; 7 bases match TRBD1. CDR3 size: 14 residues. Germline V gene lookup returns CDR1 MNHEY and CDR2 SVGAGI. Trimming cost V 5 bases and J 5 bases; bases outside gene matches: 6.

The chain recombines TRBV28 with TRBJ1-4, with D hard to call. V was trimmed by 5 bases and J by 0 bases, leaving 10 bases between them. Germline V gives CDR1 MDHEN, CDR2 SYDVKM. The CDR3 covers 15 residues. The CDR3 protein is CASSLAQATNEKLFF. For the CDR3, the DNA is TGTGCCAGCAGTCTAGCCCAGGCAACTAATGAAAAACTGTTTTTT.

The chain has TRBV7-9 and TRBJ2-3; D uncertain. The germline V and J ends were trimmed by 3 bases and 4 bases, with 5 bases remaining between them. Per germline, CDR1 SEHNR and CDR2 FQNEAQ (reference sequence). The CDR3 loop spans 12 amino acids. The CDR3 DNA is TGTGCCAGCAGCTTCCTGGCAGATACGCAGTATTTT. This sequence encodes CASSFLADTQYF.

This clone came up a few times. The rearrangement links TRBV7-9 to TRBJ2-1; 12 bases are shared with TRBD2. The CDR3 has 16 residues. Germline assignment: CDR1 SEHNR and CDR2 FQNEAQ (reference sequence). After removal of 5 bases from V and 3 bases from J, the junction contained 5 bases not matched to a gene. The CDR3 sequence: CASSPLTSGSYNEQFF. The CDR3 DNA follows: TGTGCCAGCAGCCCCTTGACTAGCGGGAGCTACAATGAGCAGTTCTTC.

The V call is TRBV4-3, the J call TRBJ2-2, with D perhaps TRBD1 (5 bases). This CDR3 has 15 residues. Between the trimmed V and J ends, which lost 4 bases and 0 bases, there was a span of 9 bases. Germline-derived CDR1 and CDR2 are LGHNA and YSLEER. The DNA for the CDR3 is TGCGCCAGCAGCCTGGACATAACGAACACCGGGGAGCTGTTTTTT. This codes for CASSLDITNTGELFF.

The genes are TRBV30 and TRBJ2-7; TRBD1 matches 9 bases. The V and J ends lost 5 bases and 6 bases, in that order; junction bases with no gene match: 2. Germline V gene sequence: CDR1 GTSNPN, CDR2 SVGIG (reference sequence). There are 11 residues in the CDR3. CDR3 bases: TGTGCCTGGGGGACAGGGCTCGAGCAGTACTTC. It codes for CAWGTGLEQYF. Using reference TRBV30 and TRBJ2-7 for the parts outside the CDR3, the full variable domain is SQTIHQWPATLVQPVGSPLSLECTVEGTSNPNLYWYRQAAGRGLQLLFYSVGIGQISSEVPQNLSASRPQDRQFILSSKKLLLSDSGFYLCAWGTGLEQYFGPGTRLTVT.

This chain joins TRBV28 and TRBJ2-3; D perhaps matches TRBD2 (5 bases). From germline, CDR1 is MDHEN and CDR2 SYDVKM. The CDR3 is made up of 15 amino acids. Deletions cut 10 bases from V and 1 base from J, with 18 bases between. The CDR3 coding sequence is TGTGCCACTCGACAAGTCGGGGTTGGCACAGATACGCAGTATTTT. Its translation is CATRQVGVGTDTQYF.

The rearrangement joins TRBV11-1 to TRBJ1-1, with a tentative D call TRBD1 (6 bases). CDR1 is SGHAT, CDR2 FQDESV, per germline (reference sequence). The CDR3 contains 15 residues. V dropped 4 bases and J dropped 5 bases, with 17 bases sitting between them. CDR3 amino acids: CASSYSTGGGTEAFF. The CDR3 DNA reads TGTGCCAGCAGCTACTCGACAGGAGGCGGGACTGAAGCTTTCTTT.

This sequence joins TRBV2 and TRBJ1-2; 7 nucleotides match TRBD1. Trimming removed 7 bases from V and 5 bases from J; junction bases left unmatched: 16. CDR3 size: 16 residues. The germline CDR1 and CDR2 sequences are SNHLY and FYNNEI. As DNA, the CDR3 is TGTGCCAGCATTGTTGACAGGGAAGGCACCCTATATGGCTACACCTTC. It yields the protein CASIVDREGTLYGYTF.

This chain links TRBV12-2 with TRBJ2-4; the D call TRBD2 from the table was never checked on the DNA. TRBV12-2 is noted as a pseudogene. CDR3 length: 16 amino acids. The chain's CDR3 is CASRSGLAVAKNIQYF. CDR3 in DNA: TGTGCAAGTCGCTCGGGACTAGCGGTAGCCAAAAACATTCAGTACTTC.

The V gene is TRBV2, the J gene TRBJ1-2; tentatively, D is TRBD1 (5 bases). Trimming removed 3 bases at V and 8 bases at J, with 7 bases between. The CDR3 covers 11 residues. The germline CDR1 and CDR2 sequences are SNHLY and FYNNEI. DNA of the CDR3: TGTGCCAGCAGTGACAGGGAAGGCTACACCTTC. It specifies CASSDREGYTF.

J is TRBJ2-7 and V is TRBV28, with 7 nucleotides matching TRBD2. CDR3 length: 15 amino acids. The J segment lost 0 bases and the V segment lost 3 bases, leaving 5 bases of the junction unmatched. Germline V gives CDR1 MDHEN, CDR2 SYDVKM. CDR3 sequence: CASSFKGGSSYEQYF. CDR3 in DNA: TGTGCCAGCAGTTTCAAGGGAGGGAGCTCCTACGAGCAGTACTTC.

The J gene is TRBJ2-7, the V gene TRBV5-5, with no clear D. This CDR3 region has 14 residues. The V end lost 2 bases, the J end lost 0 bases, and 9 bases lay between the germline ends. Looked up from germline, CDR1 is SGHKS and CDR2 is YYEKEE (reference sequence). The CDR3 loop is CASSFGLVSYEQYF. CDR3 DNA: TGTGCCAGCAGCTTTGGCCTCGTCTCCTACGAGCAGTACTTC.